This T cell receptor beta chain was sequenced during a study of monozygotic twins with inflammatory bowel disease. General observations from the study: The sharing of clonotypes with others was lower in IBD patients than in healthy twins, especially with disease activity. Lower TCRbeta diversity (inverse Simpson) was seen in IBD patients than in healthy co-twins.

Each sample had eight separate cDNA synthesis reactions. cDNA for TCRalpha and TCRbeta was amplified by nested PCRs of about 15 then 9 cycles. Reanalyzing the 5' RACE reads, TCRdb keeps one entry per CDR3 protein, without DNA. This listing includes about 450,000 distinct CDR3 sequences. About this clonotype itself: Its specificity is unknown.

CDR3 size: 14 residues. Per germline, CDR1 LNHNV and CDR2 YYDKDF (reference sequence). This chain connects TRBV15 to TRBJ2-5; TCRdb picks TRBD1, but there is no DNA to check that call. The TCR was taken from a human donor with ulcerative colitis or Crohn's disease, or a healthy co-twin of an affected twin (not recorded which). Sequenced sample: blood. The CDR3 region is CATSRDTGGETQYF.